The 28 T cell receptor beta chains below were found in one sample sequenced in a study of radiation and T cells in renal cell carcinoma. Indicated time point: blood 4 weeks post-SBRT, at nephrectomy. The treatment is: 15 Gy SBRT to primary tumor, nephrectomy 4 weeks later. The method was immunoSEQ multiplex PCR; TCRdb's version includes in-frame clones alone and lacks a portion of them. This sample carries tens of thousands of clones, just under 85% of them seen once, and the ten largest clones take 9.4%. Here the sequenced sample was blood, taken from a patient whose treatment included radiotherapy and nephrectomy. These receptors originate from a man in his forties or fifties with renal cell carcinoma.

This sequence joins TRBV29-1 and TRBJ1-2; tentative D call: TRBD1 (5 bases). V lost 6 bases, J lost 0 bases, and 11 bases lay in between. The CDR3 is made up of 13 amino acids. Germline V gives CDR1 SQVTM, CDR2 ANQGSEA. The CDR3 nucleotides read TGCAGCGTAGCACAGGAGACTAACTATGGCTACACCTTC. It yields the protein CSVAQETNYGYTF.

This clone came up a few times. The chain uses TRBV2 and TRBJ2-3; 9 positions match TRBD1. Germline trimming cut 5 bases from V and 2 bases from J; bases unmatched to any gene: 8. Germline V gives CDR1 SNHLY, CDR2 FYNNEI. There are 16 residues in the CDR3. CDR3 residues: CASSYTGTGYTDTQYF. Written as DNA, the CDR3 is TGTGCCAGCAGTTATACCGGGACAGGGTACACAGATACGCAGTATTTT.

This sequence joins TRBV7-9 and TRBJ1-3; 8 bases map to TRBD1. Per germline, CDR1 SEHNR and CDR2 FQNEAQ (reference sequence). There are 16 residues in the CDR3. J was trimmed by 4 bases and V by 5 bases; bases with no gene match: 10. The CDR3 DNA sequence: TGTGCCAGCAGCGTTGACAGGGGATTAACAGGAAACACCATATATTTT. Amino acid sequence: CASSVDRGLTGNTIYF.

The gene calls are TRBV2 and TRBJ2-5; weak D call: TRBD1 (6 bases). V lost 6 bases, J lost 7 bases, and 21 bases lay in between. Germline V CDR1 and CDR2: SNHLY, FYNNEI. CDR3 length: 15 residues. The CDR3 reads CASSDDGTGWGTQYF. In DNA, the CDR3 is TGTGCCAGCAGCGACGATGGTACAGGGTGGGGGACCCAGTACTTC.

This clone was detected only once. The J gene is TRBJ2-3, the V gene TRBV5-1; the D is unclear. Trimming took 0 bases from V and 3 from J, leaving 14 bases between them. CDR3 size: 16 residues. Germline CDR1 SGHRS, CDR2 YFSETQ. The CDR3 here is CASSLGQTLSTDTQYF. The CDR3 DNA is TGCGCCAGCAGCTTGGGTCAGACCCTATCAACAGATACGCAGTATTTT.

Here the CDR3 reads CASSHLTNRGNTGELFF. CDR3 DNA: TGCGCCAGCAGCCATTTAACGAACAGGGGGAACACCGGGGAGCTGTTTTTT. The V gene is TRBV4-3, the J gene TRBJ2-2, with 7 bases aligning to TRBD1. CDR1 and CDR2 from the germline V gene are LGHNA and YSLEER. The CDR3 spans 17 residues. J gave up 1 base and V 3 bases, and 8 bases lay outside the gene matches.

CDR3 nucleotides: TGTGCCATCAGGGGACAAAACTATGGCTACACCTTC. It translates to CAIRGQNYGYTF. The genes are TRBV10-3 and TRBJ1-2; D may be TRBD1 (6 bases). V was trimmed by 6 bases and J by 2 bases, leaving 7 bases between them. The CDR3 is 12 residues long. In germline, CDR1 is ENHRY, CDR2 SYGVKD.

Of note for this clone: This CDR3 is also generated by other DNA sequences in the sample. CDR3 sequence: CASSYRGRSGNTIYF. The CDR3, as DNA: TGTGCCAGCAGTTACCGGGGACGCTCTGGAAACACCATATATTTT. The V call is TRBV6-5, the J call TRBJ1-3, with D possibly matching TRBD1 (5 bases). V was shortened by 2 bases and J by 0 bases, with 8 bases between the two germline ends. There are 15 residues in the CDR3. Germline assignment: CDR1 MNHEY and CDR2 SVGAGI.

The chain links TRBV27 to TRBJ1-5, with TRBD1 as a possible D gene (5 bases). CDR1 is MNHEY, CDR2 SMNVEV, per germline (reference sequence). The V end was cut by 3 bases, the J end by 4 bases, with 10 bases between. The CDR3 is 14 residues long. The CDR3 DNA reads as TGTGCCAGCAGTTTCGAGTGGGGGAATCAGCCCCAGCATTTT. It yields the protein CASSFEWGNQPQHF.

V and J are TRBV4-2 and TRBJ2-7; D not certain. The CDR3 totals 12 residues. CDR1 and CDR2 from the germline V gene are LGHNA and YNFKEQ. The V end lost 0 bases, the J end lost 4 bases, and 4 bases lay between the germline ends. The CDR3 is CASSQDGYEQYF. CDR3 coding DNA: TGTGCCAGCAGCCAAGACGGTTACGAGCAGTACTTC.

The V gene is TRBV7-9, the J gene TRBJ2-1; 9 positions agree with TRBD2. Germline loops: CDR1 SEHNR, CDR2 FQNEAQ (reference sequence). The CDR3 sequence is 16 residues long. V lost 1 base and J lost 2; bases outside the gene matches: 3. The chain's CDR3 is CASSLVPSGAYNEQFF. The CDR3 nucleotides read TGTGCCAGCAGCTTAGTCCCTAGCGGGGCCTACAATGAGCAGTTCTTC.

This clone was observed a few times. The V and J genes are TRBV6-5 and TRBJ1-1; a possible D gene is TRBD1 (5 bases). Trimming left V 0 bases short and J 5 bases short, with 16 bases between. Germline CDR1 and CDR2: MNHEY and SVGAGI. The CDR3 runs to 16 residues. This CDR3 reads CASSYSARARRTEAFF. The CDR3 DNA is TGTGCCAGCAGTTACTCCGCCAGGGCCCGACGAACTGAAGCTTTCTTT.

The chain is built from TRBV11-3 and TRBJ2-2; D gene ambiguous. V was pared by 10 bases and J by 6 bases, with 12 bases between. The CDR3 length is 12 residues. CDR1 is SGHNT, CDR2 YENEEA, per germline. CDR3 nucleotide sequence: TGTGCCACCTCATCGGACGCCGGGGAGCTGTTTTTT. Its translation: CATSSDAGELFF.

The gene calls are TRBV6-1 and TRBJ1-2, with D tentatively TRBD1 (5 bases). V lost 10 bases and J lost 4, with 7 bases in between. The CDR3 has 10 residues. CDR1 is MNHNS and CDR2 is SASEGT in the germline V gene. CDR3 loop: CATDSYGYTF. The CDR3 bases are TGTGCCACTGACAGCTATGGCTACACCTTC.

This clone was counted only a few times. J is TRBJ1-6 and V is TRBV10-3; no firm D call. V lost 7 bases and J 7 bases, leaving 17 bases between the germline ends. Germline CDR1 ENHRY, CDR2 SYGVKD. The CDR3 contains 15 residues. The CDR3 bases are TGTGCCATCACGAGCAGCCCGAACAGCAATTCACCCCTCCACTTT. This codes for CAITSSPNSNSPLHF.

V usage is TRBV7-9 and J usage is TRBJ1-2; D call uncertain. The CDR3 spans 14 residues. The V and J ends lost 1 base and 6 bases respectively, with 12 bases between them. Per germline, CDR1 SEHNR and CDR2 FQNEAQ (reference sequence). The CDR3 sequence: CASSLVAAVHGYTF. DNA for the CDR3: TGTGCCAGCAGCTTAGTGGCAGCAGTCCATGGCTACACCTTC.

The V call is TRBV7-6, the J call TRBJ2-3, with TRBD2 matching 12 bases. CDR1 is SGHVS, CDR2 FNYEAQ, per germline. Trimming cost V 5 bases and J 4 bases; bases outside gene matches: 4. CDR3 length: 15 amino acids. The CDR3 DNA reads TGTGCCAGCAGCAGGACTAGCGGGATCCCAGATACGCAGTATTTT. Its translation: CASSRTSGIPDTQYF.

V and J are TRBV27 and TRBJ1-1; possible D gene TRBD1, 5 bases. V shed 8 bases and J shed 4 bases, with 8 bases lying between them. CDR1 is MNHEY, CDR2 SMNVEV, per germline (reference sequence). The CDR3 runs to 11 residues. The DNA for the CDR3 is TGTGCCAGCCGGGGGGTCACTGAAGCTTTCTTT. Its translation is CASRGVTEAFF.

The V and J genes are TRBV10-2 and TRBJ1-5; unclear D gene. The CDR3 has 14 amino acids. Germline V gene data show CDR1 as WSHSY and CDR2 as SAAADI. V was trimmed by 3 bases and J by 5 bases, leaving 11 bases between them. The DNA of the CDR3 is TGCGCCAGCAGTGAAGGAGGGTCGGATCAGCCCCAGCATTTT. Its translation is CASSEGGSDQPQHF.

The chain combines TRBV27 with TRBJ1-2; 8 nucleotides agree with TRBD1. The CDR3 runs 15 residues. In germline, CDR1 is MNHEY, CDR2 SMNVEV (reference sequence). V lost 6 bases and J lost 4; bases outside the gene matches: 10. CDR3 sequence (DNA): TGTGCCAGCAGCCACATCCCGGGACAGGCCTATGGCTACACCTTC. Amino acids: CASSHIPGQAYGYTF.

V and J are TRBV2 and TRBJ2-6; TRBD2 might be the D (5 bases). The CDR3 is 14 amino acids. V was cut by 3 bases and J by 2 bases, with 5 bases left in between. CDR1 is SNHLY and CDR2 is FYNNEI in the germline V gene. DNA of the CDR3: TGTGCCAGCAGTGACGGGGCTGGGGCCAACGTCCTGACTTTC. Translation gives CASSDGAGANVLTF.

The chain carries TRBV30 and TRBJ1-5; D is possibly TRBD1 (5 bases). CDR1 is GTSNPN, CDR2 SVGIG, per germline (reference sequence). The CDR3 consists of 15 residues. Trimming removed 2 bases at V and 1 base at J, with 12 bases between. Here the CDR3 DNA reads TGTGCCTGGAGTTCCCGGCCAGGGAGCAATCAGCCCCAGCATTTT. It specifies CAWSSRPGSNQPQHF.

The CDR3 sequence is CATRSGASSYEQYF. CDR3 DNA sequence: TGTGCCACCCGGTCCGGGGCGAGCTCCTACGAGCAGTACTTC. This chain links TRBV19 with TRBJ2-7; either TRBD1 or TRBD2 may fit D (5 bases each). Trimming took 10 bases from V and 0 from J, leaving 16 bases between them. CDR1 LNHDA and CDR2 SQIVND come from the germline V gene (reference sequence). The CDR3 is 14 residues long.

The chain recombines TRBV11-2 with TRBJ2-1, with 12 bases lining up with TRBD2. The length of the CDR3 is 15 residues. CDR1 is SGHAT and CDR2 is FQNNGV in the germline V gene. V gave up 8 bases and J gave up 8 bases; unmatched junction bases: 10. CDR3 DNA sequence: TGTGCCAGCTCCTGGACTAGCGGGATAGACTATGAGCAGTTCTTC. Protein sequence: CASSWTSGIDYEQFF.

The rearrangement joins TRBV9 to TRBJ1-3; D gene uncertain. The CDR3 loop spans 15 amino acids. Germline CDR1 and CDR2: SGDLS and YYNGEE. Trimming left V 0 bases short and J 4 bases short, with 11 bases between. The CDR3: CASSVAAGSGNTIYF. CDR3 in DNA: TGTGCCAGCAGCGTAGCTGCCGGGTCCGGAAACACCATATATTTT.

The CDR3 loop reads CASSAGTSGGNEQFF. The CDR3 coding sequence is TGTGCCAGCAGTGCCGGGACTAGCGGGGGGAATGAGCAGTTCTTC. This rearrangement joins TRBV6-4 to TRBJ2-1, with TRBD2 matching 15 bases. The V gene end was trimmed by 4 bases and the J gene end by 7 bases; junction bases not matched to a gene: 2. This CDR3 region has 15 residues. In germline, CDR1 is MRHNA, CDR2 SNTAGT.

The chain uses TRBV5-1 and TRBJ2-7; D gene uncertain. This CDR3 is 14 amino acids long. V was trimmed by 2 bases and J by 1 base, leaving 10 bases between them. Germline loops: CDR1 SGHRS, CDR2 YFSETQ. The CDR3 DNA follows: TGCGCCAGCAGCTTTCTAACGCCTTCCTACGAGCAGTACTTC. Amino acids: CASSFLTPSYEQYF.

The gene calls are TRBV4-1 and TRBJ2-1; D gene uncertain. Per the germline V gene, CDR1 is MGHRA and CDR2 is YSYEKL. The ends were cut back, 4 bases at V and 0 bases at J, with 10 bases in the middle. The CDR3 is made up of 15 amino acids. As DNA, the CDR3 is TGCGCCAGCAGCCTGGAGCAGACCTCCTACAATGAGCAGTTCTTC. It specifies CASSLEQTSYNEQFF.